This T cell receptor beta chain was observed in a study of blood T cell repertoires in COVID-19. In the study overall: Sites across the United States, Italy and Spain contributed samples from acute and convalescent COVID-19. PBMCs, B-cell-depleted T cells, or T cells were the source of the cDNA or gDNA that made up the material.

Methods used by the authors: Estimates of nucleated cell counts were drawn from the amplification of reference gene primers. Some clones are missing from TCRdb's copy, which holds only in-frame ones; the method was immunoSEQ multiplex PCR. That table gives V, J and clone size, and the DNA gave D and trimming. The sample has about 150,000 clones, approximately 80% seen once. Sample: peripheral blood. This sequence originates from a woman aged 55-69 years with active or convalescent COVID-19.

This chain's CDR3 is CAWSVGGTGVYEQYF. CDR3 DNA sequence: TGTGCCTGGAGTGTTGGGGGGACAGGGGTCTACGAGCAGTACTTC. The genes are TRBV30 and TRBJ2-7; 10 bases map to TRBD1. Germline V lookup: CDR1 GTSNPN, CDR2 SVGIG (reference sequence). The CDR3 has 15 amino acids. V lost 0 bases and J lost 3; bases outside the gene matches: 5. The whole variable domain, filled in from reference TRBV30 and TRBJ2-7, reads SQTIHQWPATLVQPVGSPLSLECTVEGTSNPNLYWYRQAAGRGLQLLFYSVGIGQISSEVPQNLSASRPQDRQFILSSKKLLLSDSGFYLCAWSVGGTGVYEQYFGPGTRLTVT.